The table lists the clone carrying this T cell receptor (beta chain) with many counts. The target antigen is unknown. PCR was performed a second time for 7 to 11 cycles using a sample-barcoded 5' primer and a J-beta primer mix. TCRdb re-analysed the 5' RACE reads in MiXCR, keeping a single row per CDR3 protein. The sample carries hundreds of thousands of distinct CDR3 sequences, roughly half recorded once. CDR1 and CDR2 (germline): SGHRS, YFSETQ. Trimming removed 0 bases from V and 4 bases from J, with 5 bases in between. The CDR3 consists of 12 residues. Each sample yielded at least 6 million isolated PBMCs. This record belongs to a study of blood T cells in healthy people across ages. Whole-study findings and limits: More naive CD4+ cells and higher diversity marked long-lived donors relative to aged donors. Getting older went along with TCR beta diversity per million T cells dropping roughly linearly. Researchers said unsorted PBMCs prevented a conclusive naive versus antigen-experienced comparison.

This TCR was sampled from an elderly woman in good health. Sequencing was performed on blood. V gene TRBV5-1 combines with J gene TRBJ2-7; D uncertain. For the CDR3, the DNA is TGCGCCAGCAGCTTGGACGATTACGAGCAGTACTTC. Its protein product is CASSLDDYEQYF.